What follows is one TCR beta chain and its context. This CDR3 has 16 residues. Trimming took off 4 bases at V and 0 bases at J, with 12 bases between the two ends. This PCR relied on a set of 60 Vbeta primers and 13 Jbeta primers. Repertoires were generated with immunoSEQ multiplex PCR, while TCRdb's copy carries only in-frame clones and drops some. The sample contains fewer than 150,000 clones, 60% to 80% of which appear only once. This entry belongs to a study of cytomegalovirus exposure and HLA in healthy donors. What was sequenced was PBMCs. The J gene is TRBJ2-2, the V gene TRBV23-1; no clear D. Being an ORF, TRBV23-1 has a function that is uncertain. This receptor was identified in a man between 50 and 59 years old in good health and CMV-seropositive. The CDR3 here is CASSRSWQANTGELFF. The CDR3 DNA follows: TGCGCCAGCAGTCGAAGTTGGCAGGCGAACACCGGGGAGCTGTTTTTT.